This T cell receptor (beta chain) is from a study of T cell clones after liver transplantation. Study findings and constraints: These preliminary findings come from unstandardized post-transplant sampling times.

Regarding this clone: Its target is unknown. At one end, the junction sequence differs from germline, possibly due to a read error.

The CDR3 length is 15 residues. CDR1 PRHDT and CDR2 FYEKMQ come from the germline V gene (reference sequence). The assay was immunoSEQ multiplex PCR, and TCRdb's table has in-frame clones only and misses some. In the table there are tens of thousands of clones, roughly 92% of which are singletons. The specimen comprised CD4+ T cells from blood, sampled about 27 months after liver transplant. The chain employs TRBV13 and TRBJ2-1, with D possibly matching TRBD2 (5 bases). The sequence was obtained from a human patient who received a liver transplant. Some of the T cells might come from the graft donor. The CDR3 DNA sequence: TGTGCCAGCAGCATAGGACTTAATAACCGGGGTGAGCAGTTCTTC. Translation gives CASSIGLNNRGEQFF.